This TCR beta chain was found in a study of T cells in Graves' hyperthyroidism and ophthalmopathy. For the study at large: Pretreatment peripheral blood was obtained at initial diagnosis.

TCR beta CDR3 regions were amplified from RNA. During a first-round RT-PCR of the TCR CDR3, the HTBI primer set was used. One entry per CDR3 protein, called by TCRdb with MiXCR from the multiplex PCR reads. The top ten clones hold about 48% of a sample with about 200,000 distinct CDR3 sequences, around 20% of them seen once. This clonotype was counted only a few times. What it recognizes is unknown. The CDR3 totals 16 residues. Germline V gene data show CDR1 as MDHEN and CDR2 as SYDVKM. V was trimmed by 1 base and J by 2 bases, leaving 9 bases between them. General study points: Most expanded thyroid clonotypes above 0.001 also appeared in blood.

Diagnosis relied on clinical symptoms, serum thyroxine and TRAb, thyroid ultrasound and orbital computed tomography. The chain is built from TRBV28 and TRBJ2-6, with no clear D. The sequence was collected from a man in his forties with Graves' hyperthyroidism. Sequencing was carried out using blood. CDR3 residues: CASSLSGLAGANVLTF. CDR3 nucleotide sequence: TGTGCCAGCAGTTTATCGGGCCTAGCTGGGGCCAACGTCCTGACTTTC. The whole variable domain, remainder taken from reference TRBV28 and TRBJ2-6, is DVKVTQSSRYLVKRTGEKVFLECVQDMDHENMFWYRQDPGLGLRLIYFSYDVKMKEKGDIPEGYSVSREKKERFSLILESASTNQTSMYLCASSLSGLAGANVLTFGAGSRLTVL.